This T cell receptor (beta chain) was observed in a study of blood T cell repertoires in COVID-19. At the level of the study: Whether acute or convalescent, the COVID-19 samples came from the United States, Italy and Spain.

Here immunoSEQ multiplex PCR was the method, and the copy in TCRdb shows in-frame clones only, minus some. The sample yields around 130,000 clones, approximately 85% seen once. Trimming took 6 bases from V and 1 from J; bases not matched to a gene: 8. This CDR3 is 15 amino acids long. Germline CDR1 reads SGHNT; CDR2 reads YENEEA. The V gene is TRBV11-3, the J gene TRBJ1-1; 7 bases match TRBD1. The sample taken for sequencing was PBMCs or T cells enriched from blood (not recorded which). This receptor was obtained from a woman aged 45-65 years with acute COVID-19. The CDR3 DNA sequence: TGTGCCAGCAGAATCACAGGGGCCCGGAACACTGAAGCTTTCTTT. Its translation is CASRITGARNTEAFF.